These T cell receptor beta chains were read from a single sample in a study of T cells in Graves' hyperthyroidism and ophthalmopathy. TCRdb itself ran the multiplex PCR reads through MiXCR, one entry per CDR3 protein. The sample carries roughly 700,000 distinct CDR3 sequences, 13% to 15% recorded once. Specimen: blood. These TCRs come from a woman aged 18-29 years with Graves' hyperthyroidism. CDR3s include the opening cysteine and the closing phenylalanine or tryptophan. A D gene is named only where the DNA matches it firmly. The listing skips clone size in some rows; elsewhere it reads once, few, many or a size class.

D	J	V	size	CDR3	DNA
-	TRBJ1-2	TRBV4-3	-	CASSQDEVLRGYTF	TGCGCCAGCAGCCAAGATGAGGTACTGCGCGGCTACACCTTC
-	TRBJ1-5	TRBV30	many	CAWSVPGKPQHF	TGTGCCTGGAGTGTACCAGGGAAGCCCCAGCATTTT
TRBD1	TRBJ2-7	TRBV20-1	few	CSARDHQGAYEQYF	TGCAGTGCTAGAGATCATCAGGGGGCCTACGAGCAGTACTTC
-	TRBJ2-4	TRBV20-1	many	CSASIAKNIQYF	TGCAGTGCTAGCATAGCCAAAAACATTCAGTACTTC
-	TRBJ2-7	TRBV29-1	few	CSVVGRPPYEQYF	TGCAGCGTTGTGGGCAGACCTCCCTACGAGCAGTACTTC
TRBD1	TRBJ2-7	TRBV9	few	CASSVGSQTGRRYEQYF	TGTGCCAGCAGCGTAGGATCCCAGACAGGGCGGAGATACGAGCAGTACTTC
TRBD1	TRBJ2-3	TRBV25-1	few	CASTKTGVTDTQYF	TGTGCCAGCACTAAAACAGGGGTCACAGATACGCAGTATTTT
-	TRBJ2-2	TRBV20-1	-	CSANLETGELFF	TGCAGTGCTAACCTAGAGACCGGGGAGCTGTTTTTT
TRBD1	TRBJ1-1	TRBV20-1	many	CSAPWTGDRAFF	TGCAGTGCTCCATGGACAGGGGATCGGGCTTTCTTT
TRBD1	TRBJ2-1	TRBV30	many	CAWSVLGGIVNEQFF	TGTGCCTGGAGTGTACTAGGGGGCATTGTAAATGAGCAGTTCTTC
-	TRBJ1-6	TRBV6-5	-	CASSYEGYNSPLHF	TGTGCCAGCAGTTACGAGGGCTATAATTCACCCCTCCACTTT
-	TRBJ2-1	TRBV6-1	many	CASSVREGVREQFF	TGTGCCAGCAGTGTCAGGGAGGGGGTACGTGAGCAGTTCTTC
TRBD2	TRBJ2-3	TRBV10-3	many	CAISDGAGDLGDTQYF	TGTGCCATCAGTGATGGAGCGGGAGATCTCGGAGATACGCAGTATTTT
TRBD1	TRBJ2-7	TRBV29-1	-	CSVPGQGAYEQYF	TGCAGCGTCCCGGGACAGGGAGCCTACGAGCAGTACTTC
TRBD1	TRBJ1-1	TRBV7-3	-	CASSPGQPIFFFF	TGTGCCAGCAGCCCGGGACAGCCCATATTTTTTTTCTTT
-	TRBJ2-3	TRBV5-5	-	CASSLRARAVPDYASTDTQYF	TGTGCCAGCAGCTTGCGAGCCCGGGCAGTGCCCGACTATGCTAGCACAGATACGCAGTATTTT
TRBD2	TRBJ2-1	TRBV27	many	CASSLAGGGNEQFF	TGTGCCAGCAGCTTAGCGGGAGGGGGGAATGAGCAGTTCTTC
TRBD2	TRBJ2-5	TRBV7-3	many	CASSQYGTSAQETQYF	TGTGCCAGCAGCCAATACGGGACTAGCGCCCAAGAGACCCAGTACTTC
-	TRBJ2-7	TRBV14	many	CASSQAVGTSDYEQYF	TGTGCCAGCAGCCAAGCGGTTGGGACTTCGGACTACGAGCAGTACTTC
TRBD1	TRBJ1-1	TRBV5-1	-	CASSRGDRGTSVPPEAFF	TGCGCCAGCAGCCGAGGGGACAGGGGGACTTCGGTTCCCCCTGAAGCTTTCTTT
-	TRBJ1-5	TRBV20-1	many	CSATVGGSNQPQHF	TGCAGTGCCACCGTCGGGGGAAGCAATCAGCCCCAGCATTTT
-	TRBJ2-7	TRBV28	many	CASSSPGLRGSYEQYF	TGTGCCAGCAGTTCCCCCGGGTTACGAGGGTCCTACGAGCAGTACTTC
-	TRBJ2-7	TRBV9	few	CASSERGVASRYEQYF	TGTGCCAGCAGCGAGAGAGGGGTGGCTAGCAGGTACGAGCAGTACTTC
TRBD2	TRBJ2-1	TRBV10-2	-	CATLRTSGTNNEQFF	TGCGCCACCCTTCGGACTAGCGGGACCAACAATGAGCAGTTCTTC
-	TRBJ2-2	TRBV7-2	many	CASSLVSFSGGELFF	TGTGCCAGCAGCTTAGTCTCGTTTTCGGGCGGGGAGCTGTTTTTT
TRBD2	TRBJ2-5	TRBV4-1	few	CASSQAGLAGGQETQYF	TGCGCCAGCAGCCAAGCGGGACTAGCGGGAGGACAAGAGACCCAGTACTTC
TRBD1	TRBJ1-6	TRBV6-1	-	CASGRQGGLNSPLHF	TGTGCCAGCGGTAGACAGGGTGGCCTTAATTCACCCCTCCACTTT
-	TRBJ2-2	TRBV20-1	few	CSAVTLNTGELFF	TGCAGTGCCGTTACTCTGAACACCGGGGAGCTGTTTTTT
-	TRBJ2-7	TRBV20-1	many	CSARDIDYEQYF	TGCAGTGCTAGAGATATCGACTACGAGCAGTACTTC
TRBD1	TRBJ1-5	TRBV19	few	CASLPGTGSNQPQHF	TGTGCCAGTTTGCCCGGGACAGGCTCGAATCAGCCCCAGCATTTT
TRBD1	TRBJ1-6	TRBV5-5	-	CASSLALRDRGSPLHF	TGTGCCAGCAGCTTGGCCCTCAGGGACAGGGGATCACCCCTCCACTTT
TRBD1	TRBJ1-1	TRBV3-1	once	CASSRGQGARFNTEAFF	TGTGCCAGCAGCCGGGGACAGGGGGCCCGGTTTAACACTGAAGCTTTCTTT
-	TRBJ1-1	TRBV5-5	-	CASSLLAGDVMVFISDEAFF	TGTGCCAGCAGCTTGTTAGCAGGGGACGTGATGGTCTTCATCTCGGATGAAGCTTTCTTT
TRBD2	TRBJ2-7	TRBV11-2	many	CASSLVTSGPSYEQYF	TGTGCCAGCAGCTTAGTAACTAGCGGACCTTCCTACGAGCAGTACTTC
TRBD1	TRBJ1-5	TRBV12-3/TRBV12-4	-	CASSLDRGIPNQPQHF	TGTGCCAGCAGTTTGGACAGGGGAATCCCCAATCAGCCCCAGCATTTT
-	TRBJ2-4	TRBV3-1	many	CASSQEYRANIQYF	TGTGCCAGCAGCCAAGAGTACAGGGCAAACATTCAGTACTTC
-	TRBJ1-3	TRBV6-5	few	CASSYDPGPRRRSIYF	TGTGCCAGCAGTTACGACCCGGGACCCAGAAGGAGATCCATATATTTT
TRBD1	TRBJ1-1	TRBV27	-	CASSSRTGGRLGTEAFF	TGTGCCAGCAGTTCCCGGACAGGGGGCCGATTAGGCACTGAAGCTTTCTTT
-	TRBJ1-5	TRBV7-9	many	CASSLGSRSLNQPQHF	TGTGCCAGCAGTCTCGGATCCCGGTCCCTCAATCAGCCCCAGCATTTT
-	TRBJ1-2	TRBV30	many	CAWSVQALRDYGYTF	TGTGCCTGGAGTGTACAGGCCCTACGGGACTATGGCTACACCTTC
TRBD1	TRBJ1-6	TRBV13	-	CASSPTRGRIGSPLHF	TGTGCCAGCAGCCCAACCAGGGGGCGGATTGGTTCACCCCTCCACTTT
TRBD2	TRBJ2-1	TRBV19	few	CASSIDLVLAGAHPPYNEQFF	TGTGCCAGTAGTATAGACCTAGTCCTAGCGGGAGCCCATCCCCCCTACAATGAGCAGTTCTTC
-	TRBJ1-2	TRBV9	few	CASSVLTGSNYGYTF	TGTGCCAGCAGCGTCTTGACAGGCTCTAACTATGGCTACACCTTC
-	TRBJ1-1	TRBV27	many	CASSPIGHLNTEAFF	TGTGCCAGCAGTCCGATAGGACACCTGAACACTGAAGCTTTCTTT
-	TRBJ2-7	TRBV7-6	many	CASSLVAPPVPSYEQYF	TGTGCCAGCAGCTTAGTAGCGCCTCCTGTGCCATCCTACGAGCAGTACTTC